Below, 15 T cell receptor beta chains from the same sample are listed, as sequenced in a study of blood T cell repertoires in COVID-19. Clones were sequenced by immunoSEQ multiplex PCR, and TCRdb holds only the in-frame ones, with some missing. Here the sample spans 130,000 to 150,000 clones, roughly 76% being singletons. The sequenced sample consisted of peripheral blood. The origin of the receptors is a human donor with acute or convalescent COVID-19. The donor label of this sample is uncertain.

The gene calls are TRBV19 and TRBJ1-1; 7 bases map to TRBD1. Germline V lookup: CDR1 LNHDA, CDR2 SQIVND (reference sequence). This CDR3 is 13 amino acids long. The trim removed 3 bases at V and 4 bases at J, leaving 2 bases unmatched. The chain's CDR3 is CASSMGDSTEAFF. The CDR3 DNA is TGTGCCAGTAGTATGGGGGACAGCACTGAAGCTTTCTTT.

This clone showed up just once. The chain recombines TRBV7-6 with TRBJ1-5; TRBD1 agrees at 8 bases. The CDR3 consists of 14 residues. Looked up from germline, CDR1 is SGHVS and CDR2 is FNYEAQ. The J segment lost 6 bases and the V segment lost 3 bases, leaving 4 bases of the junction unmatched. The CDR3 nucleotides are TGTGCCAGCAGCTTGACAGGGGAGGGTCAGCCCCAGCATTTT. This encodes CASSLTGEGQPQHF. Full variable domain (remainder filled in from reference TRBV7-6 and TRBJ1-5): GAGVSQSPRYKVTKRGQDVALRCDPISGHVSLYWYRQALGQGPEFLTYFNYEAQQDKSGLPNDRFSAERPEGSISTLTIQRTEQRDSAMYRCASSLTGEGQPQHFGDGTRLSIL.

The V call is TRBV30, the J call TRBJ2-2; a possible D gene is TRBD2 (5 bases). Germline V gene sequence: CDR1 GTSNPN, CDR2 SVGIG (reference sequence). This CDR3 is built from 12 residues. Between the trimmed V and J ends, which lost 5 bases and 5 bases, there was a span of 9 bases. DNA for the CDR3: TGTGCCTGGGACCCGGGGACCGGGGAGCTGTTTTTT. This sequence encodes CAWDPGTGELFF.

Comment on this clone: An end of the junction does not agree with germline; a read error may underlie this. The V and J genes are TRBV7-8 and TRBJ2-1; D gene ambiguous. The CDR3 totals 13 residues. Germline CDR1 SGHVS, CDR2 FQNEAQ. CDR3 amino acids: CASSLASDNEQFF. The CDR3 nucleotides are TGTGCCAGCAGCTTAGCCTCCGACAATGAGCAGTTCTTC. The entire variable domain, with the rest obtained from reference TRBV7-8 and TRBJ2-1, is as follows: GAGVSQSPRYKVAKRGQDVALRCDPISGHVSLFWYQQALGQGPEFLTYFQNEAQLDKSGLPSDRFFAERPEGSVSTLKIQRTQQEDSAVYLCASSLASDNEQFFGPGTRLTVL.

V is TRBV5-1 and J is TRBJ1-3, with no clear D. CDR3 length: 16 residues. The V and J ends lost 1 base and 1 base respectively, with 12 bases between them. CDR1 and CDR2 (germline): SGHRS, YFSETQ. CDR3 in DNA: TGCGCCAGCAGCTTGTCGTCGAGCGGGTCTGGAAACACCATATATTTT. Protein: CASSLSSSGSGNTIYF.

This chain uses TRBV5-5 with TRBJ1-1; D may be TRBD1 (6 bases). The CDR3 contains 15 residues. Trimming shortened V by 4 bases and J by 5 bases, and 18 bases separated the two germline ends. Looked up from germline, CDR1 is SGHKS and CDR2 is YYEKEE (reference sequence). The CDR3 region has the DNA TGTGCCAGCAGCCCTGGACAGCCCCGGAGGACTGAAGCTTTCTTT. Translated, it gives CASSPGQPRRTEAFF.

V gene TRBV7-8 combines with J gene TRBJ1-1, with D maybe TRBD1 (5 bases). V was cut by 1 base and J by 1 base, with 7 bases left in between. The CDR3 extends over 14 amino acids. Per germline, CDR1 SGHVS and CDR2 FQNEAQ. The CDR3 DNA is TGTGCCAGCAGCTTAGTAACAGGGAACACTGAAGCTTTCTTT. As protein: CASSLVTGNTEAFF.

The chain is built from TRBV15 and TRBJ2-1, with 11 bases matching TRBD1. The CDR3 is 12 residues long. V was pared by 5 bases and J by 10 bases, with 1 base of the junction left unmatched. CDR1 is LNHNV, CDR2 YYDKDF, per germline (reference sequence). CDR3 region: CATSGTGGEQFF. The CDR3 DNA follows: TGTGCCACCAGCGGGACAGGGGGGGAGCAGTTCTTC. Drawing the rest from reference TRBV15 and TRBJ2-1, the complete variable domain is DAMVIQNPRYQVTQFGKPVTLSCSQTLNHNVMYWYQQKSSQAPKLLFHYYDKDFNNEADTPDNFQSRRPNTSFCFLDIRSPGLGDTAMYLCATSGTGGEQFFGPGTRLTVL.

This chain uses TRBV27 with TRBJ1-5; D unclear. V was shortened by 6 bases and J by 2 bases, with 8 bases between the two germline ends. The CDR3 consists of 13 residues. CDR1 is MNHEY, CDR2 SMNVEV, per germline (reference sequence). The CDR3, as DNA: TGTGCCAGCAGCCTGTTAGGCAATCAGCCCCAGCATTTT. This translates into CASSLLGNQPQHF.

The chain couples TRBV6-1 to TRBJ1-5, with no clear D. Trimming removed 1 base from V and 6 bases from J, with 10 bases in between. Germline CDR1 MNHNS, CDR2 SASEGT. The CDR3 sequence is 14 residues long. Here the CDR3 reads CASSEDRLVQPQHF. The CDR3 DNA is TGTGCCAGCAGTGAAGACCGGTTAGTTCAGCCCCAGCATTTT.

V usage is TRBV6-5 and J usage is TRBJ1-2; 8 bases agree with TRBD1. Germline V lookup: CDR1 MNHEY, CDR2 SVGAGI. The ends lost 4 bases at V and 2 bases at J; junction bases unmatched: 3. The CDR3 sequence is 14 residues long. The CDR3 spells CASSWDRLNYGYTF. CDR3 nucleotides: TGTGCCAGCAGTTGGGACAGGCTCAACTATGGCTACACCTTC.

The rearrangement uses TRBV6-4 and TRBJ1-2; D unclear. Looked up from germline, CDR1 is MRHNA and CDR2 is SNTAGT. This CDR3 has 15 residues. V was clipped by 4 bases and J by 2 bases, with 14 bases between them. DNA of the CDR3: TGTGCCAGCAGTGTTCGGCCGGGGTCCAACTATGGCTACACCTTC. Protein: CASSVRPGSNYGYTF.

In this sample, this clone turned up once. The gene calls are TRBV2 and TRBJ2-3, with a possible D match to TRBD1 (6 bases). V was pared by 4 bases and J by 10 bases, with 15 bases between. Germline V gene data show CDR1 as SNHLY and CDR2 as FYNNEI. The CDR3 length is 13 residues. CDR3 nucleotides: TGTGCCAGCAGTGGACAGGCCTTACCCGCGCAGTATTTT. It encodes CASSGQALPAQYF.

The rearrangement joins TRBV12-5 to TRBJ2-2; D unclear. Germline loops: CDR1 LGHNT, CDR2 FRNRAP. CDR3 length: 12 amino acids. Trimming took off 4 bases at V and 4 bases at J, with 4 bases between the two ends. CDR3 DNA: TGTGCTAGTGGTTATAGCACCGGGGAGCTGTTTTTT. Amino acid sequence: CASGYSTGELFF.

This chain connects TRBV18 to TRBJ1-1; D remains ambiguous. Trimming pared 5 bases from V and 1 base from J, leaving 8 bases between. CDR3 length: 13 amino acids. The germline CDR1 and CDR2 sequences are KGHSH and LQKENI. This chain's CDR3 is CASSGQTNTEAFF. In nucleotides, the CDR3 is TGTGCCAGCTCAGGGCAGACGAACACTGAAGCTTTCTTT.